Here is one T cell receptor (beta chain) with its context. Its cognate antigen is unknown. Germline lookup yields CDR1 MDHEN and CDR2 SYDVKM. The V and J ends lost 1 base and 7 bases respectively, with 11 bases between them. The CDR3 has 13 amino acids. Time point in this sample: patch test 1, 2 weeks after DPC sensitization. As to treatment: therapeutic diphenylcyclopropenone sensitization with weekly scalp DPC. The data were taken from a study of human T cells and chemical hapten exposure. Broader study findings: PT1 expanded TCR numbers tracked positively with patch test score.

From the RACE reads, TCRdb called clonotypes with MiXCR, one entry per CDR3 protein. The sample yields roughly 120,000 distinct CDR3 sequences, 12% seen once. The chain joins TRBV28 to TRBJ2-7; unclear D gene. The clonotype comes from a woman between 45 and 60 years old with alopecia areata. Some clones in this sample may be carry-over from other donors' samples. The source material was whole blood, sampled in connection with sensitization to the hapten diphenylcyclopropenone (DPC). The CDR3 nucleotides are TGTGCCAGCAGTTTATTTACGGGTGGGGAGCAGTACTTC. This translates into CASSLFTGGEQYF.